This T cell receptor (beta chain) was sequenced during a study of blood T cell repertoires in COVID-19. Study context: Samples taken during acute and convalescent COVID-19 were collected in the United States, Italy and Spain. From T cells, B-cell-depleted T cells, or PBMCs came the material, which was cDNA or gDNA.

V was clipped by 3 bases and J by 8 bases; unmatched bases: 10. This CDR3 region has 15 residues. Germline CDR1 reads SGHRS; CDR2 reads YFSETQ. Per the authors' pipeline: Amplification of reference gene primers provided the estimated nucleated cell counts. The repertoire was sequenced with immunoSEQ multiplex PCR; TCRdb's copy has only in-frame clones and lacks some. The V and J calls and clone size are taken from that table; D and trimming were inferred from the DNA. The sample includes around 270,000 clones, roughly 84% of them seen just once. This clone was recorded a few times. V and J are TRBV5-1 and TRBJ2-1; TRBD2 aligns across 8 bases. Sequences were obtained from peripheral blood. The origin of this receptor is a person between 65 and 80 years old with COVID-19, enrolled during active disease. CDR3 sequence reads: CASSYSGGGRDEQFF. CDR3 sequence (DNA): TGCGCCAGCAGCTACAGCGGGGGAGGTAGAGATGAGCAGTTCTTC.